These 3 T cell receptor beta chains originate from one sample sequenced in a study of cytomegalovirus exposure and HLA in healthy donors. The primer mix had 60 Vbeta and 13 Jbeta primers. Profiled with immunoSEQ multiplex PCR; TCRdb holds only in-frame clones, not every one. The sample records about 120,000 clones, approximately 85% being singletons. The sample was PBMCs. The source of these receptors is a male donor in good health and CMV-seropositive.

The chain couples TRBV7-3 to TRBJ2-3; D possibly corresponds to TRBD1 (5 bases). The CDR3 runs 18 residues. Germline CDR1 reads SGHTA; CDR2 reads FQGTGA. The V and J ends lost 4 bases and 1 base respectively, with 21 bases between them. The CDR3 loop reads CASSSLIRNDSCTDTQYF. In DNA form, the CDR3 reads TGTGCCAGCAGCTCCCTTATCCGGAACGACAGCTGCACAGATACGCAGTATTTT.

The chain joins TRBV2 to TRBJ1-1, with D possibly matching TRBD1 (5 bases). Germline V lookup: CDR1 SNHLY, CDR2 FYNNEI. The V end was cut by 4 bases, the J end by 1 base, with 10 bases between. This CDR3 contains 14 residues. The CDR3 DNA sequence: TGTGCCAGCAGTGCCGGGGGGACGAACACTGAAGCTTTCTTT. It codes for CASSAGGTNTEAFF.

V usage is TRBV5-3 and J usage is TRBJ2-1; TRBD2 matches 11 bases. TRBV5-3 is sorted into the ORF group, with uncertain function. CDR3 length equals 16 residues. The V segment lost 3 bases and the J segment 3 bases; nucleotides outside the gene matches: 5. The DNA of the CDR3 is TGTGCCAGAAGCTGGCCAGGACTAGCGGGCTACAATGAGCAGTTCTTC. This encodes CARSWPGLAGYNEQFF.